The rows below give T cell receptor beta chains drawn from one sample of a study of T cell responses to AZD1222 COVID-19 vaccine. Some clones are missing from TCRdb's copy, which holds only in-frame ones; the method was immunoSEQ multiplex PCR. The data hold 95,000 to 100,000 clones, with about 88% observed a single time. The sequencing used peripheral blood, collected 28 days after the second AZD1222 dose. These receptors all come from an adult who received the AZD1222 COVID-19 vaccine. The CDR3 runs from the conserved cysteine through the conserved F or W. The D gene is left open where the match is weak. Only some rows state a clone size, as once, few, many or a class for expanded clones.

v_gene	abundance	j_gene	d_gene	CDR3aa	CDR3nt
TRBV5-1	NA	TRBJ1-1	NA	CASSLYPNTEAFF	TGCGCCAGCAGCTTGTATCCGAACACTGAAGCTTTCTTT
TRBV5-1	NA	TRBJ2-7	NA	CASSPAGSSYEQYF	TGCGCCAGCAGCCCAGCCGGGAGCTCCTACGAGCAGTACTTC
TRBV25-1	few	TRBJ1-5	NA	CASSEPGRGNSIHF	TGTGCCAGCAGTGAACCTGGGCGGGGGAACTCTATACATTTT
TRBV12-5	NA	TRBJ1-1	NA	CASGLSQGRGEGSAFF	TGTGCTAGTGGTTTGTCACAGGGAAGGGGAGAAGGTTCCGCTTTCTTT
TRBV28	once	TRBJ1-4	TRBD1	CASSRGNEKLFF	TGTGCCAGCAGCAGGGGGAATGAAAAACTGTTTTTT
TRBV5-1	NA	TRBJ2-3	NA	CASSLGWETRELTDTQYF	TGCGCCAGCAGCTTGGGGTGGGAGACTAGGGAACTCACAGATACGCAGTATTTT
TRBV28	NA	TRBJ1-2	NA	CASSFYRAGYTF	TGTGCCAGCAGTTTCTACAGGGCGGGCTACACCTTC
TRBV30	NA	TRBJ2-3	NA	CAWSRDSPTDTQYF	TGTGCCTGGAGTCGGGACTCCCCTACAGATACGCAGTATTTT
TRBV9	NA	TRBJ2-1	NA	CASSPNLSEQFF	TGTGCCAGCAGCCCAAACCTCTCGGAGCAGTTCTTC
TRBV10-2	NA	TRBJ2-7	TRBD2	CASSGRIGTSGSGEQYF	TGCGCCAGCAGTGGAAGGATCGGGACTAGCGGGAGCGGCGAGCAGTACTTC
TRBV7-9	NA	TRBJ1-4	NA	CASSLGTERGEKLFF	TGTGCCAGCAGCTTAGGGACAGAACGGGGTGAAAAACTGTTTTTT
TRBV3-1/TRBV3-2	NA	TRBJ2-1	NA	CASSQASFGQFF	TGTGCCAGCAGCCAAGCTTCTTTTGGGCAGTTCTTC
TRBV10-1	NA	TRBJ2-7	NA	CASSESTLSGYEQYF	TGCGCCAGCAGTGAGTCGACTCTGTCAGGGTACGAGCAGTACTTC
TRBV20-1	NA	TRBJ2-1	NA	CSASRRDGDEQFF	TGCAGTGCTAGTAGGCGGGATGGGGATGAGCAGTTCTTC
TRBV5-5	NA	TRBJ1-1	NA	CASSLPRGTEAFF	TGTGCCAGCAGCCTACCCCGAGGGACTGAAGCTTTCTTT
TRBV7-6	few	TRBJ1-3	TRBD1	CASSLTGGSGDTIYF	TGTGCCAGCAGTCTGACAGGGGGCAGCGGGGACACCATATATTTT
TRBV24-1	NA	TRBJ1-5	NA	CATSDSSGQPQHF	TGTGCCACCAGTGATTCGAGCGGACAGCCCCAGCATTTT
TRBV7-9	NA	TRBJ1-2	NA	CASSLDSPYLYGYTF	TGTGCCAGCAGCCTGGACAGCCCATATCTCTATGGCTACACCTTC
TRBV11-2	NA	TRBJ2-3	NA	CASSLGANSGTDTQYF	TGTGCCAGCAGCTTAGGAGCCAACTCGGGAACAGATACGCAGTATTTT
TRBV14	NA	TRBJ2-3	NA	CASSQWGADTQYF	TGTGCCAGCAGCCAATGGGGGGCAGATACGCAGTATTTT
TRBV7-9	NA	TRBJ2-2	NA	CASSDGGELFF	TGTGCCAGCAGCGACGGCGGGGAGCTGTTTTTT